This TCR beta chain stems from a study of blood T cell repertoires in COVID-19. Study-level information: Sites across the United States, Italy and Spain contributed samples from acute and convalescent COVID-19.

Assay used: immunoSEQ multiplex PCR; TCRdb lists only in-frame clones, some missing. This table holds 50,000 to 55,000 clones, about 79% found once. Looked up from germline, CDR1 is MGHRA and CDR2 is YSYEKL. Trimming removed 1 base at V and 3 bases at J, with 15 bases between. This CDR3 has 16 amino acids. Sample: peripheral blood. The rearrangement links TRBV4-1 to TRBJ1-2; a weak D match, TRBD1 (5 bases). The source of this sequence is a man older than 75 with COVID-19, enrolled during active disease. The CDR3 region is CASSQGIGGLDYGYTF. The CDR3, as DNA: TGCGCCAGCAGCCAAGGTATCGGGGGACTGGACTATGGCTACACCTTC.